The 4 T cell receptor beta chains given below trace back to one sample, sequenced in a study of Ad26.COV2.S vaccination and SARS-CoV-2 variants. Assay used: immunoSEQ multiplex PCR; TCRdb lists only in-frame clones, some missing. The data contain about 400,000 clones, around four fifths of them seen just once; the ten biggest clones take up around 7.4%. Treatment defined: 19 received Ad26.COV2.S at low or high dose, single or two shots; about 5 received placebo; per-sample allocation not given. Specimens were obtained on day 63 following the first vaccine or placebo injection. The sequencing here drew on peripheral blood, taken in a trial of Ad26.COV2.S vaccine versus placebo. These receptor sequences come from a person aged 18 to 59 who received the Ad26.COV2.S COVID-19 vaccine or a placebo.

The chain combines TRBV7-9 with TRBJ2-2, with D unresolved. V was pared by 5 bases and J by 3 bases, with 10 bases between. The germline V gene has CDR1 SEHNR and CDR2 FQNEAQ (reference sequence). The CDR3 contains 14 residues. Written as DNA, the CDR3 is TGTGCCAGCAGCCCCGGACGTTACACCGGGGAGCTGTTTTTT. Translation: CASSPGRYTGELFF. The full variable domain, completed using reference TRBV7-9 and TRBJ2-2, is DTGVSQNPRHKITKRGQNVTFRCDPISEHNRLYWYRQTLGQGPEFLTYFQNEAQLEKSRLLSDRFSAERPKGSFSTLEIQRTEQGDSAMYLCASSPGRYTGELFFGEGSRLTVL.

The genes are TRBV4-3 and TRBJ1-6, with D possibly matching TRBD1 (5 bases). This CDR3 is built from 16 residues. The germline V gene has CDR1 LGHNA and CDR2 YSLEER. V lost 0 bases and J lost 8, with 14 bases in between. The CDR3 DNA reads TGCGCCAGCAGCCAAGATGAAGGGACTGACTATTCACCCCTCCACTTT. Translation gives CASSQDEGTDYSPLHF.

This clone has just a few counts. This chain connects TRBV11-2 to TRBJ1-3; D is undetermined. Trimming shortened V by 5 bases and J by 5 bases, and 13 bases separated the two germline ends. Germline CDR1 SGHAT, CDR2 FQNNGV. The CDR3 has 14 residues. This CDR3 is CASSPGSYRNTIYF. Here the CDR3 DNA reads TGTGCCAGCAGCCCCGGGTCGTACCGAAACACCATATATTTT.

This chain joins TRBV3-1 (or the pseudogene TRBV3-2) and TRBJ2-7; the D is unclear. V was cut by 1 base and J by 4 bases, with 8 bases left in between. In germline, CDR1 is LGHDT, CDR2 YNNKEL (reference sequence). The CDR3 covers 13 residues. The CDR3 region has the DNA TGTGCCAGCAGCCAAGGTTACGGTTACGAGCAGTACTTC. Translating gives CASSQGYGYEQYF.